Included here is one TCR beta chain sequence, with context. Its antigen is not known. In making diagnoses, clinical symptoms, serum thyroxine and TRAb, thyroid ultrasound and orbital computed tomography were all used. Germline V gene data show CDR1 as MNHEY and CDR2 as SMNVEV (reference sequence). This CDR3 region has 14 residues. Trimming took off 7 bases at V and 2 bases at J, with 9 bases between the two ends. The source material, RNA transcripts, was used to amplify TCR beta CDR3 regions. First-round RT-PCR with HTBI primers amplified the TCR CDR3 region. TCRdb re-called the multiplex PCR reads with MiXCR, one entry per CDR3 protein. The data hold 600,000 to 700,000 distinct CDR3 sequences, with roughly 14% observed a single time. This sample stems from a study of T cells in Graves' hyperthyroidism and ophthalmopathy. Study in general: It was at initial diagnosis, before any treatment, that peripheral blood was collected. Regarding the study as a whole: The model predicted ophthalmopathy a median roughly six months before onset. Stable hyperthyroidism and ophthalmopathy were separated using 13 V-J signatures.

This chain joins TRBV27 and TRBJ1-6, with D maybe TRBD1 (5 bases). The origin of this receptor is a woman aged 40-49 years with Graves' ophthalmopathy. The source material was blood. In DNA, the CDR3 is TGTGCCAGCATGGAGGGGCCCTATAATTCACCCCTCCACTTT. Amino acid sequence: CASMEGPYNSPLHF.